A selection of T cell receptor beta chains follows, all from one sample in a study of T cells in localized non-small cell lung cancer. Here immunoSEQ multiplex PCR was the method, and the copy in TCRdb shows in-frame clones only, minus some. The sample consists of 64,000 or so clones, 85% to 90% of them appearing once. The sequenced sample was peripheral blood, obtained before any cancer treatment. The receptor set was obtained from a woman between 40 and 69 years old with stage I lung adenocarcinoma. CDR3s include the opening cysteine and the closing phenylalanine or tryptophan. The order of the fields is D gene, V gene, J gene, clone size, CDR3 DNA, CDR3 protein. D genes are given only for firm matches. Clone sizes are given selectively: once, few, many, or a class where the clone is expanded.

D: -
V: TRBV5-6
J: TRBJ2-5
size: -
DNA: TGTGCCAGCAGCTTGGGATTCCCTCAAGAGACCCAGTACTTC
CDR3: CASSLGFPQETQYF

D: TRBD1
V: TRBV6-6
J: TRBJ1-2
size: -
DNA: TGTGCCAGCAGTCTCGGACAGGGGACTGGCTACACCTTC
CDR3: CASSLGQGTGYTF

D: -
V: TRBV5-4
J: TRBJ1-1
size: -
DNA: TGTGCCAGCAGCCTCACACAAATAGTCGGGAACACTGAAGCTTTCTTT
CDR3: CASSLTQIVGNTEAFF

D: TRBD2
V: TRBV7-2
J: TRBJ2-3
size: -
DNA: TGTGCCAGCAGCTTGGCGGGGGGGGTAGGGACAGATACGCAGTATTTT
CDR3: CASSLAGGVGTDTQYF

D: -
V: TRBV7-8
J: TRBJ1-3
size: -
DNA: TGTGCCAGCAGCTTATTGGACACCATATATTTT
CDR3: CASSLLDTIYF

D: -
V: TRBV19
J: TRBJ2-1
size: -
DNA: TGTGCCAGTAGTATAGAAGGACCGGGTCTCTCCACCTACAATGAGCAGTTCTTC
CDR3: CASSIEGPGLSTYNEQFF

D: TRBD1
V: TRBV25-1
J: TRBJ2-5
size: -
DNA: TGTGCCAGCAGTCGGGACAGGCTTCAAGAGACCCAGTACTTC
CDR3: CASSRDRLQETQYF

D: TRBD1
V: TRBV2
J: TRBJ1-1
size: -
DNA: TGTGCCAGCATCGTTACAGGGGGCCCAGAAGCTTTCTTT
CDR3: CASIVTGGPEAFF

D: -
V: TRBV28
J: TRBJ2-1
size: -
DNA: TGTGCCAGCAGACTCACCCCAACCCGACACAGCTCCTACAATGAGCAGTTCTTC
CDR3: CASRLTPTRHSSYNEQFF

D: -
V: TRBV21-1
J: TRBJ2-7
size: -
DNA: TGTGCCAGCCTGGGAGGGTGGAACGAGCAGTACTTC
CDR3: CASLGGWNEQYF

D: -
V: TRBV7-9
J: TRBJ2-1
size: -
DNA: TGTGCCAGCAGCTTAGGAGGGCTAGCCACCTACAATGAGCAGTTCTTC
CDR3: CASSLGGLATYNEQFF

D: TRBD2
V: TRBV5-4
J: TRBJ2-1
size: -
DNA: TGTGCCACCTCACCGACTAGCGGGAGGACGGGTGAGCAGTTCTTC
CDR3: CATSPTSGRTGEQFF

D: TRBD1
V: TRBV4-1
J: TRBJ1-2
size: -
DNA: TGCGCCAGCAGACAGGGGGAGGACTATGGCTACACCTTC
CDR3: CASRQGEDYGYTF

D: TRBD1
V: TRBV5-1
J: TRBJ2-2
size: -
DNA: TGCGCCAGCAGCATCGACAGGGGGAGGCGCGGGGAGCTGTTTTTT
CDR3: CASSIDRGRRGELFF

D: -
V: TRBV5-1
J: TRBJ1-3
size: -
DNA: TGCGCCAGCAGCTTGGTATTTGGAGTTGGGAGTGGAAACACCATATATTTT
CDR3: CASSLVFGVGSGNTIYF

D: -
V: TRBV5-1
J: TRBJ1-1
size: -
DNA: TGCGCCAGCAGCTCCGATGGGGCCCTTCTGGGGAGGACTGAAGCTTTCTTT
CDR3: CASSSDGALLGRTEAFF

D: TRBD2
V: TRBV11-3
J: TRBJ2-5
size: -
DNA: TGTGCCAGCAGCTTAGGCGGCGGGAGTGTGACCCAGTACTTC
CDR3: CASSLGGGSVTQYF

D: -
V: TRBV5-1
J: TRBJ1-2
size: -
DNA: TGCGCCAGCAGCGTCGGGACAACGTATGGCTACACCTTC
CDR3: CASSVGTTYGYTF

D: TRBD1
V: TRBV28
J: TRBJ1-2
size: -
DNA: TGTGCCAGCAGTTCCCCCGGGACAGGGATTCTCTATGGCTACACCTTC
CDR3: CASSSPGTGILYGYTF

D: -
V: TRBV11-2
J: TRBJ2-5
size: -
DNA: TGTGCCAGCAGCTTCTCGGGGGTCCAAGAGACCCAGTACTTC
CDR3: CASSFSGVQETQYF

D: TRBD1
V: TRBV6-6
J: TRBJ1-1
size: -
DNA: TGTGCCAGCAGTTACTCGACAGGGGCGATTCACACTGAAGCTTTCTTT
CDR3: CASSYSTGAIHTEAFF

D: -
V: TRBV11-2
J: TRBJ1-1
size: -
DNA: TGTGCCAGCAGCTTAGACGAGAACACTGAAGCTTTCTTT
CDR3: CASSLDENTEAFF

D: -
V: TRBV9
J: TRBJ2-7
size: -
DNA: TGTGCCAGCAGCGCTTCGCTAGCTACCTCCTACGAGCAGTACTTC
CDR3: CASSASLATSYEQYF

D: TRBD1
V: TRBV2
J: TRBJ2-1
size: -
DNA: TGTGCCAGCAGCGCGAGGACAGGGGGTGTGAATGAGCAGTTCTTC
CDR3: CASSARTGGVNEQFF

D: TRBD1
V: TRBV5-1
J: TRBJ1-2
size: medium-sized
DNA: TGCGCCAGCAGCTCGTCGACAGGGGGCTCCTCCTATGGCTACACCTTC
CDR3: CASSSSTGGSSYGYTF

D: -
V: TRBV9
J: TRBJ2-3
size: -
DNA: TGTGCCAGCAGCTCAGCAAGGAGTGCGGATACGCAGTATTTT
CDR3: CASSSARSADTQYF

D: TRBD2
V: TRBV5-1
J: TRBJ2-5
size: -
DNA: TGCGCCAGCAGACGGGAGGGAGAGACCCAGTACTTC
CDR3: CASRREGETQYF

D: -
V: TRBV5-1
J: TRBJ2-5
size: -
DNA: TGCGCCAGCAGCCCGGGGGGCAGCGGGCAAGAGACCCAGTACTTC
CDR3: CASSPGGSGQETQYF

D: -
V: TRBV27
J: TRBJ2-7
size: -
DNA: TGTGCCAGCAGTTTGCAGGGGACTTTGGGTGGGCAGTACTTC
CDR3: CASSLQGTLGGQYF

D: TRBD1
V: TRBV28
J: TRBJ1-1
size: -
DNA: TGTGCCAGCAGTCCAGGGACAGGGGTAATTACTGAAGCTTTCTTT
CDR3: CASSPGTGVITEAFF

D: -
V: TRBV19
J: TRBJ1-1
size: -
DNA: TGTGCCAGTAGTACCTATACAGGGAGGACTGAAGCTTTCTTT
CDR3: CASSTYTGRTEAFF

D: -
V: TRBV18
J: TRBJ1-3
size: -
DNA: TGTGCCAGCTCCACCGGGGGGGTTGCTGGAAACACCATATATTTT
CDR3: CASSTGGVAGNTIYF

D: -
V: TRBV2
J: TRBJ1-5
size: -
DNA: TGTGCCAGCAGTTTGGACAGCAATCAGCCCCAGCATTTT
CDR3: CASSLDSNQPQHF

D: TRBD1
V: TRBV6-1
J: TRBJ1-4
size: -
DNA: TGTGCCAGCAGTGGAGTGGACAGGGCTAATGAAAAACTGTTTTTT
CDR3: CASSGVDRANEKLFF

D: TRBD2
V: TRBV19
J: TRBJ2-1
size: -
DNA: TGTGCCAGTAGAAAACGGGAGGCCTACAATGAGCAGTTCTTC
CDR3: CASRKREAYNEQFF

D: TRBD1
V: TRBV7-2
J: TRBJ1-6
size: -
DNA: TGTGCCAGCAGCCCTCGGACAGGGAGGGTCTCTAATTCACCCCTCCACTTT
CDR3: CASSPRTGRVSNSPLHF

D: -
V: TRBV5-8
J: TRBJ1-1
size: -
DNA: TGTGCCAGCAGCTTGAGTTACGCCCCAGGTGAAGCTTTCTTT
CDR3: CASSLSYAPGEAFF